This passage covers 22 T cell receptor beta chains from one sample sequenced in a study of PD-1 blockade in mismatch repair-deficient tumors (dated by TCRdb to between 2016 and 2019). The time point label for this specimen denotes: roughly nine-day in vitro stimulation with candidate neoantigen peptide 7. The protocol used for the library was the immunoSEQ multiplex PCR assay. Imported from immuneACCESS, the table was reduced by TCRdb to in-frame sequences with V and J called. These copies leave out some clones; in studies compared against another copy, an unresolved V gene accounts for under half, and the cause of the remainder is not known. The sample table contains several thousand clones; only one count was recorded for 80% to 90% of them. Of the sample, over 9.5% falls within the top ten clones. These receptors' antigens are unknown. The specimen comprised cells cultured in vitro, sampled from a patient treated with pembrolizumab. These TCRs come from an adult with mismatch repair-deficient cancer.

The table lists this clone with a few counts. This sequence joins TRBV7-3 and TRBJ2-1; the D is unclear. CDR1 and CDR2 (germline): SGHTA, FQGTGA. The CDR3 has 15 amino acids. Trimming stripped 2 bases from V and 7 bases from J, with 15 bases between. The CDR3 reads CASSLQGIRSNEQFF. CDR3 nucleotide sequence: TGTGCCAGCAGCTTACAAGGGATTCGTTCGAATGAGCAGTTCTTC.

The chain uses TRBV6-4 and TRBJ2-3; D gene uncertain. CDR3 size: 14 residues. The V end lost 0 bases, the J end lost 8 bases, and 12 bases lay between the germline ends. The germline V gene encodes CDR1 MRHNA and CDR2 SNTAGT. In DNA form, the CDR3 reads TGTGCCAGCAGTGACTCGACAAAAAGTGGTACGCAGTATTTT. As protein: CASSDSTKSGTQYF.

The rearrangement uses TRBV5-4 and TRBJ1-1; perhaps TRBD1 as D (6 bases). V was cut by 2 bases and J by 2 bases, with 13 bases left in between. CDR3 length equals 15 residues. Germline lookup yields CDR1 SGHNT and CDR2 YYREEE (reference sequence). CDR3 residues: CASSFPGAGNTEAFF. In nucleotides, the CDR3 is TGTGCCAGCAGCTTTCCGGGGGCCGGAAACACTGAAGCTTTCTTT.

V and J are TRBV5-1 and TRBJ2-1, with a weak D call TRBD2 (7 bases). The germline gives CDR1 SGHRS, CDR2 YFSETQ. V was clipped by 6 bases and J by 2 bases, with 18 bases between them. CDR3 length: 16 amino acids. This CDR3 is CASTKQAGQPYNEQFF. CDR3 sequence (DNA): TGCGCCAGCACCAAGCAAGCGGGACAACCCTACAATGAGCAGTTCTTC.

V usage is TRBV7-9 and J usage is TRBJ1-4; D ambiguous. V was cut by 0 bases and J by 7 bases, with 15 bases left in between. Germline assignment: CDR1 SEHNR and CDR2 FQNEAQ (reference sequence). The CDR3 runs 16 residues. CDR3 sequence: CASSLAEQLYSEKLFF. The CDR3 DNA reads TGTGCCAGCAGCTTAGCGGAACAGTTGTACTCTGAAAAACTGTTTTTT. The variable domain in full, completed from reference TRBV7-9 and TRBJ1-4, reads DTGVSQNPRHKITKRGQNVTFRCDPISEHNRLYWYRQTLGQGPEFLTYFQNEAQLEKSRLLSDRFSAERPKGSFSTLEIQRTEQGDSAMYLCASSLAEQLYSEKLFFGSGTQLSVL.

The CDR3 sequence: CASSLIGPGAGGNNEQFF. CDR3 nucleotide sequence: TGTGCCAGCAGCTTAATTGGTCCTGGAGCGGGAGGGAACAATGAGCAGTTCTTC. V usage is TRBV7-3 and J usage is TRBJ2-1; TRBD2 matches at 10 bases. CDR3 length: 18 residues. Germline CDR1 is SGHTA and CDR2 is FQGTGA. V lost 1 base to trimming and J lost 5 bases; unmatched junction nucleotides: 11.

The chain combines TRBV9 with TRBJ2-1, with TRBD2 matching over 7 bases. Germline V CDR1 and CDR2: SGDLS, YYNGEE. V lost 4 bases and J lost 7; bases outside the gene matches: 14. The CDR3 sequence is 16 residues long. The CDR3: CASSPPVQAGANEQFF. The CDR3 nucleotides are TGTGCCAGCAGCCCCCCGGTGCAGGCGGGAGCTAATGAGCAGTTCTTC.

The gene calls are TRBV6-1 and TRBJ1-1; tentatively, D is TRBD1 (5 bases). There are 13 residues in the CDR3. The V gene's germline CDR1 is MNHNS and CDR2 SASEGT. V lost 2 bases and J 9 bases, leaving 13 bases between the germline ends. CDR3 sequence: CASSEKETDKAFF. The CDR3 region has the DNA TGTGCCAGCAGTGAAAAGGAGACAGATAAAGCTTTCTTT.

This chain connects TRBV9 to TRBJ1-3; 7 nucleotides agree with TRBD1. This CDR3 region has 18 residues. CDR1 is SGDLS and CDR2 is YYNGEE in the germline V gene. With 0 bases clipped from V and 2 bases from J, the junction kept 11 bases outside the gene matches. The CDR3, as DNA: TGTGCCAGCAGCGTAGTACCCCGGACAGGACGCGCTGGAAACACCATATATTTT. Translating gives CASSVVPRTGRAGNTIYF.

The CDR3 region is CASSEYNEQFF. The CDR3 region has the DNA TGTGCCAGCAGTGAATACAATGAGCAGTTCTTC. The chain joins TRBV2 to TRBJ2-1; D unclear. CDR3 length: 11 amino acids. The germline V gene has CDR1 SNHLY and CDR2 FYNNEI. V was shortened by 2 bases and J by 4 bases, with 0 bases between the two germline ends.

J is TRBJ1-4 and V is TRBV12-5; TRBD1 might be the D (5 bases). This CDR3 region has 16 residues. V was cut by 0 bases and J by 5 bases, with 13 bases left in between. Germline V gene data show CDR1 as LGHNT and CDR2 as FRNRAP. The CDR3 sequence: CASGLVLGGMNEKLFF. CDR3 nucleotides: TGTGCTAGTGGTTTGGTACTCGGGGGGATGAATGAAAAACTGTTTTTT.

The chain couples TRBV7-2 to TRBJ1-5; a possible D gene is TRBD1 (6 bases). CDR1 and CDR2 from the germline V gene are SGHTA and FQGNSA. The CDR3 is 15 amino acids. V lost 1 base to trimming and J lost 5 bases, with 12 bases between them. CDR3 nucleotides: TGTGCCAGCAGCTTAGGGTGGGGGCACGATCAGCCCCAGCATTTT. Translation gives CASSLGWGHDQPQHF.

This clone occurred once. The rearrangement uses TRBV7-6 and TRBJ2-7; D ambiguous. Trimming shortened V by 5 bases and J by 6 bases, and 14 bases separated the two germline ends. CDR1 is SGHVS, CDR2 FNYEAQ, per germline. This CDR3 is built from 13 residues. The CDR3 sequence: CASSPGNEAEQYF. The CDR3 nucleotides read TGTGCCAGCAGCCCTGGGAACGAAGCCGAGCAGTACTTC.

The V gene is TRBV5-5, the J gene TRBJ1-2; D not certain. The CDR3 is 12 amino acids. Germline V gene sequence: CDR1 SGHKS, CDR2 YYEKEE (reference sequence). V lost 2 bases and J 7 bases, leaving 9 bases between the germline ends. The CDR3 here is CASSFPSGGYTF. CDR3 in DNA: TGTGCCAGCAGCTTTCCTTCTGGTGGCTACACCTTC.

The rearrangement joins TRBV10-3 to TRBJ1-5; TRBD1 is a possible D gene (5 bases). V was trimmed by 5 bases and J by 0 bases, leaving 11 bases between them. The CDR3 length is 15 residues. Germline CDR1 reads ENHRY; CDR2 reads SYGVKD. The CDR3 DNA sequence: TGTGCCATCAGTACAGGCCCGGATAGCAATCAGCCCCAGCATTTT. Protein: CAISTGPDSNQPQHF.

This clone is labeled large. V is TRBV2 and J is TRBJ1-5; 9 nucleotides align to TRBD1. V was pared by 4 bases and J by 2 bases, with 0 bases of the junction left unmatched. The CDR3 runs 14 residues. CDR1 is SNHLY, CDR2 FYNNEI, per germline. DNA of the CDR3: TGTGCCAGCAGTGGGACAGGGGGCAATCAGCCCCAGCATTTT. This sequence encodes CASSGTGGNQPQHF.

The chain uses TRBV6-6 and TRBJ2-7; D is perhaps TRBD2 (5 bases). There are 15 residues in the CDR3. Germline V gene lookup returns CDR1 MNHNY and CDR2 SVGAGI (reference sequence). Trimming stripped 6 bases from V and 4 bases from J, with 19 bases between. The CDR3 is CASSSRPEVEYEQYF. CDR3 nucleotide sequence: TGTGCCAGCAGCTCCCGTCCGGAGGTGGAATACGAGCAGTACTTC.

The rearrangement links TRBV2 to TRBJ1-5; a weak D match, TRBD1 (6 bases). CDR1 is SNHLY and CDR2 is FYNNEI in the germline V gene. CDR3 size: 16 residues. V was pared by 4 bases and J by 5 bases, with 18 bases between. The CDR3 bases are TGTGCCAGCAGTGCGCAGGGAGGGGGGGTGGATCAGCCCCAGCATTTT. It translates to CASSAQGGGVDQPQHF.

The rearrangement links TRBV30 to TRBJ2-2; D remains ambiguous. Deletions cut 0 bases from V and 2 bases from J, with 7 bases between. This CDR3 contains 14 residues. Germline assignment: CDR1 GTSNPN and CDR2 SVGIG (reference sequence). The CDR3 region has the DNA TGTGCCTGGAGTGTACAGAGTAACACCGGGGAGCTGTTTTTT. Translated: CAWSVQSNTGELFF. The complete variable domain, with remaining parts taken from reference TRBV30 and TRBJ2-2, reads SQTIHQWPATLVQPVGSPLSLECTVEGTSNPNLYWYRQAAGRGLQLLFYSVGIGQISSEVPQNLSASRPQDRQFILSSKKLLLSDSGFYLCAWSVQSNTGELFFGEGSRLTVL.

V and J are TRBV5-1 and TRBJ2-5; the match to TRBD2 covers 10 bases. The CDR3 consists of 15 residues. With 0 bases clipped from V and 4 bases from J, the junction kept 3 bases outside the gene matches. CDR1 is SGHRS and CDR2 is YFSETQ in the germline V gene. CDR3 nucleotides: TGCGCCAGCAGCTTGGTAGCGGGAGGAGGAGAGACCCAGTACTTC. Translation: CASSLVAGGGETQYF.

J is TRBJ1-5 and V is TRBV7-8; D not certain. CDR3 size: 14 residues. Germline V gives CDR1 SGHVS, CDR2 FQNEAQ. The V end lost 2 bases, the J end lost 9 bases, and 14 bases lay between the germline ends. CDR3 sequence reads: CASSLIGFQVPQHF. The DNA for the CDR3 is TGTGCCAGCAGCTTAATTGGATTTCAGGTGCCCCAGCATTTT.

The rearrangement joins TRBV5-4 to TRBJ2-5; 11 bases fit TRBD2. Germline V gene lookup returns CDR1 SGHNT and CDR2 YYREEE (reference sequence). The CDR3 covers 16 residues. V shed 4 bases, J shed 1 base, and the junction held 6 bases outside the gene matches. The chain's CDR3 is CASSRGSGRAQETQYF. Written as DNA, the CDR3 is TGTGCCAGCAGCCGTGGTAGCGGGAGGGCCCAAGAGACCCAGTACTTC.